Listed here is a single T cell receptor beta chain. The J segment lost 5 bases and the V segment lost 6 bases, leaving 9 bases of the junction unmatched. Germline CDR1 SQVTM, CDR2 ANQGSEA. The CDR3 extends over 15 amino acids. Generated by immunoSEQ multiplex PCR, the TCRdb table keeps only in-frame clones and is missing some. This table has fewer than 300,000 clones, about four fifths appearing once. The sample comes from a study of blood T cell repertoires in COVID-19. Across the study: Material from acute and convalescent COVID-19 was sourced from the United States, Italy and Spain.

This sequence originates from a woman aged 18 to 35 with acute or convalescent COVID-19. This chain connects TRBV29-1 to TRBJ2-5; the match to TRBD2 covers 13 bases. The sequencing sample was made of peripheral blood. In DNA form, the CDR3 reads TGCAGCGTCCGACTAGCGGGAGGCGGTTTGGAGACCCAGTACTTC. Its translation is CSVRLAGGGLETQYF. The full variable domain, completed using reference TRBV29-1 and TRBJ2-5, is SAVISQKPSRDICQRGTSLTIQCQVDSQVTMMFWYRQQPGQSLTLIATANQGSEATYESGFVIDKFPISRPNLTFSTLTVSNMSPEDSSIYLCSVRLAGGGLETQYFGPGTRLLVL.